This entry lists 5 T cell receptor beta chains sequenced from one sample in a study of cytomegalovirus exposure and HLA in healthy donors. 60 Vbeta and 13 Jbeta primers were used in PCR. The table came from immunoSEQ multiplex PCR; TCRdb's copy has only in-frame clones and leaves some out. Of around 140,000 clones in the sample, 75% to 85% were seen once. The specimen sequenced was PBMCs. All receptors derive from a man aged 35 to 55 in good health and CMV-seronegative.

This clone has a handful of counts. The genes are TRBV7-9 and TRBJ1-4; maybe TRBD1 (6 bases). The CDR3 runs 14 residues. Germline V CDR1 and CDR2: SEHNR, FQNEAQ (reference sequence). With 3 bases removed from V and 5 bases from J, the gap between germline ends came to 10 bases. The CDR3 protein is CASSFSGGNEKLFF. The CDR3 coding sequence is TGTGCCAGCAGCTTCTCGGGGGGCAATGAAAAACTGTTTTTT. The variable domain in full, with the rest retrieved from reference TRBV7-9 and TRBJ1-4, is DTGVSQNPRHKITKRGQNVTFRCDPISEHNRLYWYRQTLGQGPEFLTYFQNEAQLEKSRLLSDRFSAERPKGSFSTLEIQRTEQGDSAMYLCASSFSGGNEKLFFGSGTQLSVL.

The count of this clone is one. Written as DNA, the CDR3 is TGTGCCAGCAGCTTAAGCGGGGCGAACACCATATATTTT. It translates to CASSLSGANTIYF. The chain combines TRBV7-8 with TRBJ1-3, with D maybe TRBD1 (5 bases). With 2 bases removed from V and 7 bases from J, the gap between germline ends came to 9 bases. The CDR3 sequence is 13 residues long. In germline, CDR1 is SGHVS, CDR2 FQNEAQ.

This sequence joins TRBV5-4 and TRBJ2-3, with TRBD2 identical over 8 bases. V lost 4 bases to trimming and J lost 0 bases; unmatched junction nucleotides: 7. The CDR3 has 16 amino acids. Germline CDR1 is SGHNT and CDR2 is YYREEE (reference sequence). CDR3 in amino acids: CASSPGGRWSTDTQYF. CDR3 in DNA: TGTGCCAGCAGCCCGGGGGGGCGCTGGAGCACAGATACGCAGTATTTT.

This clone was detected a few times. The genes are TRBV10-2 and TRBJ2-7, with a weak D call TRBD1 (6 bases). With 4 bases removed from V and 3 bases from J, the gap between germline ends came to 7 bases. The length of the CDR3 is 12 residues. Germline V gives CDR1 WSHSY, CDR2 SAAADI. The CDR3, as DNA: TGCGCCAGCAGTGCGGACAGCTACGAGCAGTACTTC. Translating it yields CASSADSYEQYF.

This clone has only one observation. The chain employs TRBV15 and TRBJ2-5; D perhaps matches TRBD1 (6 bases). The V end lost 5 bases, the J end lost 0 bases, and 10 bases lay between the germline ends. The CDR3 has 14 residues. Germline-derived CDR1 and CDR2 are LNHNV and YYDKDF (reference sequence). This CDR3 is CATSWQGNQETQYF. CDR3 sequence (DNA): TGTGCCACCAGCTGGCAGGGGAACCAAGAGACCCAGTACTTC.